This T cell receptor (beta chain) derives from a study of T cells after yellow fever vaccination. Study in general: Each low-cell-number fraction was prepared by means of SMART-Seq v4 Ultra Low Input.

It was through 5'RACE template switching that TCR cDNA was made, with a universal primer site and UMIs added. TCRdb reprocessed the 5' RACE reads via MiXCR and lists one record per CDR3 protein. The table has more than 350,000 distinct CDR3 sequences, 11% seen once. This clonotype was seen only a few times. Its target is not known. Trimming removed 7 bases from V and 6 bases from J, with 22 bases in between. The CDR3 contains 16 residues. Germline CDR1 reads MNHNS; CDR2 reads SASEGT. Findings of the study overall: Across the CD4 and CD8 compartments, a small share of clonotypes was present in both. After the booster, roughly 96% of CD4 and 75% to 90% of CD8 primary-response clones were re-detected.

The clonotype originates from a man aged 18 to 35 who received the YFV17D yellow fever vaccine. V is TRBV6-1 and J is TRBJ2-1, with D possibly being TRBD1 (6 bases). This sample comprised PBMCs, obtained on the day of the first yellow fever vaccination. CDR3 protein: CASTQGLGAIANEQFF. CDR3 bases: TGTGCCAGCACCCAAGGTTTGGGGGCGATTGCCAATGAGCAGTTCTTC.